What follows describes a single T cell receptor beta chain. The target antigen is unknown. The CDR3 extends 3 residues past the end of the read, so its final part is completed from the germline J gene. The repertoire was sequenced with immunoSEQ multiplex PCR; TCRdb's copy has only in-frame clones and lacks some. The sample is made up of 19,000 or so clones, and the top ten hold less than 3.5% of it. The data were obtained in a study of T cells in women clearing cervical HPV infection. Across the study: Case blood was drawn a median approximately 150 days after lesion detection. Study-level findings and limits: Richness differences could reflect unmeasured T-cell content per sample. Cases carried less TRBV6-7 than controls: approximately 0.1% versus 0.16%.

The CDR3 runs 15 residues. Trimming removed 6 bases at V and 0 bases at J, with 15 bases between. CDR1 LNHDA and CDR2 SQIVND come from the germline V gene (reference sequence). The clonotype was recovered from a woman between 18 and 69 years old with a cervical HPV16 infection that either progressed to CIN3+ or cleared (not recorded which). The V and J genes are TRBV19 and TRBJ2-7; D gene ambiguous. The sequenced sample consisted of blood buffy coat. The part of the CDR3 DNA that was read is TGTGCCAGTAGCCATAATTTCGGCGGCTCCTACGAG. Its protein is CASSHNFGGSYE. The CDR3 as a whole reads CASSHNFGGSYEQYF.